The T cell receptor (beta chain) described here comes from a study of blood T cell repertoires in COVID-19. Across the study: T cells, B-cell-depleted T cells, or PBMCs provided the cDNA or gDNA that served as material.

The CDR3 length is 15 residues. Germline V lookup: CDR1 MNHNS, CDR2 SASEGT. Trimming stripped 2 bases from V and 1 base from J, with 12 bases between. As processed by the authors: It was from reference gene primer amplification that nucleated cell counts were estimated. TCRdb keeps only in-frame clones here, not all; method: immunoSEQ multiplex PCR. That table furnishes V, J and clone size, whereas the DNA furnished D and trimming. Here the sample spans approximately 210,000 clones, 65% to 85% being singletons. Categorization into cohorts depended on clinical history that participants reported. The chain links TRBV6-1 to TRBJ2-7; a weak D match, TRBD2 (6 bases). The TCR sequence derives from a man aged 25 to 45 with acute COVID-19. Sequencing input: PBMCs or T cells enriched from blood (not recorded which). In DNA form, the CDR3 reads TGTGCCAGCAGTGAAATCTCGGGGGAATCCTACGAGCAGTACTTC. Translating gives CASSEISGESYEQYF.